This note documents a single T cell receptor (beta chain) sequence. Its antigen remains unknown. The sample comes from a study of T cell repertoires in cytomegalovirus infection. On the study more broadly: CMV epitopes, recently identified HLA-C-restricted and well-studied HLA-B-restricted, were used. CMV infection and matching HLA type were both indicated by public TCR beta signatures.

Findings and caveats of the study: Identification of carriers of CMV plus the relevant HLA was performed using cumulative public TCR beta family frequency. Within the response measured ex vivo, HLA-C-restricted CMV-specific TCR beta clonotypes were dominant.

CDR3 length: 17 residues. V shed 5 bases, J shed 4 bases, and the junction held 11 bases outside the gene matches. Germline V gives CDR1 SGHVS, CDR2 FNYEAQ. Via MiXCR, TCRdb re-called the reads, giving one row per CDR3 protein. Among 450,000 to 650,000 distinct CDR3 sequences listed, 40% were seen once. The sample here was cultured PBMCs, taken from culture after CMV antigen stimulation. The receptor was isolated from a human donor in good health (CMV status not recorded). Some clones in this sample may be carry-over from other donors' samples. The chain is built from TRBV7-6 and TRBJ2-2; 9 bases align to TRBD2. In DNA, the CDR3 is TGTGCCAGCAGCGCCCGACTAGCGGTCGGGGGCACCGGGGAGCTGTTTTTT. Translation gives CASSARLAVGGTGELFF.